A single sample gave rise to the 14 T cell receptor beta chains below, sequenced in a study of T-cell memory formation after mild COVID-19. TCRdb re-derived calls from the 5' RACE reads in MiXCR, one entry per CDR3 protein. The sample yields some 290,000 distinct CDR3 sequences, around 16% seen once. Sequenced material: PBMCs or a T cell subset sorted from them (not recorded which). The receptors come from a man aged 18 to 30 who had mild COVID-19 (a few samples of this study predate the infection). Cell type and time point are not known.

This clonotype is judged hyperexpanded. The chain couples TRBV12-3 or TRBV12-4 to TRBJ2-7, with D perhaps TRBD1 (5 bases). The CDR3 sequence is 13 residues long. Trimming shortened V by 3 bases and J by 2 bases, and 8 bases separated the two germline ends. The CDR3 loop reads CASSFWTPYEQYF. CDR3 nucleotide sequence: TGTGCCAGCAGTTTTTGGACACCCTACGAGCAGTACTTC.

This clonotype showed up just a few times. CDR3 nucleotides: TGTGCCAGAGCGGTGGGAGGGATGGTCTGCGTC. As protein: CARAVGGMVCV. The gene calls are TRBV11-3 and TRBJ2-7; 7 bases map to TRBD2. This CDR3 is built from 11 residues. Germline assignment: CDR1 SGHNT and CDR2 YENEEA.

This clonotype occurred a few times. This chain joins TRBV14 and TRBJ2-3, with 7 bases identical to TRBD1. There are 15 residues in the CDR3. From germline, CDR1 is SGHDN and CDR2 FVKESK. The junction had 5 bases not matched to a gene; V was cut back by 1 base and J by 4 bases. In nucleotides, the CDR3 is TGTGCCAGCAGCCAAGCTTACAGGGGCTCAGATACGCAGTATTTT. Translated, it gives CASSQAYRGSDTQYF. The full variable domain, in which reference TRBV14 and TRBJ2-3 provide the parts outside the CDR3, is EAGVTQFPSHSVIEKGQTVTLRCDPISGHDNLYWYRRVMGKEIKFLLHFVKESKQDESGMPNNRFLAERTGGTYSTLKVQPAELEDSGVYFCASSQAYRGSDTQYFGPGTRLTVL.

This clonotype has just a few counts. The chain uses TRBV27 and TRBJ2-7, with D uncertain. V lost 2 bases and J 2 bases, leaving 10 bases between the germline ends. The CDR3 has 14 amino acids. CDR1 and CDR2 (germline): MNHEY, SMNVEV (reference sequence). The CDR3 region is CASSLGPAAYEQYF. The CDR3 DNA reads TGTGCCAGCAGTTTAGGACCGGCGGCCTACGAGCAGTACTTC.

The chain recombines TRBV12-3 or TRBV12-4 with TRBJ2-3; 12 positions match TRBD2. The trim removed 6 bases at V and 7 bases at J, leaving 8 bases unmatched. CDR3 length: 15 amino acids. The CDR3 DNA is TGTGCCAGCAGCCGTGGACTAGCGGGGTTAAATACGCAGTATTTT. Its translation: CASSRGLAGLNTQYF.

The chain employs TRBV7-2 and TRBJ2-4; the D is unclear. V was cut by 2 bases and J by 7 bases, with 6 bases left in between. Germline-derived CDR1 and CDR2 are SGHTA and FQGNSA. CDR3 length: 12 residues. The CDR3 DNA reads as TGTGCCAGCAGCTTAAACACGAACATTCAGTACTTC. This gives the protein CASSLNTNIQYF.

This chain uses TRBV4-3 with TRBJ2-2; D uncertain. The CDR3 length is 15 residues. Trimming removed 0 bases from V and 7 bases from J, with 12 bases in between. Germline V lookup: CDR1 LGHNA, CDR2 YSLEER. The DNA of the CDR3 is TGCGCCAGCAGCCAAGAAAGCCCCCCCAGCGGGGAGCTGTTTTTT. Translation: CASSQESPPSGELFF.

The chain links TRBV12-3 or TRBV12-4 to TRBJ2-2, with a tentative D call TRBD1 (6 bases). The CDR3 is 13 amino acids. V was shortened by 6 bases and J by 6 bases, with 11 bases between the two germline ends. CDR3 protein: CASSPKGAGELFF. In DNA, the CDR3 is TGTGCCAGCAGCCCTAAGGGGGCCGGGGAGCTGTTTTTT.

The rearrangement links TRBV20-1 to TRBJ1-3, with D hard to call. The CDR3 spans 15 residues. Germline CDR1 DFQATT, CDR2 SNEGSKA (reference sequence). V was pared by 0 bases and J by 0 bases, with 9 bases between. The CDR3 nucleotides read TGCAGTGCTAGAGATGGTAGTTTCTCTGGAAACACCATATATTTT. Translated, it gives CSARDGSFSGNTIYF.

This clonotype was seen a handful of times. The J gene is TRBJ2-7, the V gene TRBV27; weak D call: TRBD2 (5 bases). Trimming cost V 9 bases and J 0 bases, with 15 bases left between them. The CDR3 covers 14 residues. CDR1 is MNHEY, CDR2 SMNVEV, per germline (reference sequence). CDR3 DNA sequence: TGTGCCAGTGGACGGACTGGCAGCTCCTACGAGCAGTACGTC. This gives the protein CASGRTGSSYEQYV.

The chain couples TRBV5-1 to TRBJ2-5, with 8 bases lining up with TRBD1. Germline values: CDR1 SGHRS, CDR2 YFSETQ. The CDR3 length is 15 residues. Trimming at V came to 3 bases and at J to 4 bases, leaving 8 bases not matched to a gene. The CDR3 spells CASSSYRGLRETQYF. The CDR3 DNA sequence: TGCGCCAGCAGCTCTTACAGGGGGTTGAGAGAGACCCAGTACTTC.

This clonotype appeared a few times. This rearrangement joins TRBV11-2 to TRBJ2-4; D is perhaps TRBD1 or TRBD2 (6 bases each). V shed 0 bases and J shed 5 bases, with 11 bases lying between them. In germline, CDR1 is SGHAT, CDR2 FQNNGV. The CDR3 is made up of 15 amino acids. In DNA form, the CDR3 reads TGTGCCAGCAGCTTAGATCCGGGGGCGGAAAACATTCAGTACTTC. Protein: CASSLDPGAENIQYF.

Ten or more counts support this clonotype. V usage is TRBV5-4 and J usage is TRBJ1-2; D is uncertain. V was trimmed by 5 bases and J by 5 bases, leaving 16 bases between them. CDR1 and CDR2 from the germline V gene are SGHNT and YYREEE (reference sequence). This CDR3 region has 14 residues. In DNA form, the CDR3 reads TGTGCCAGCAGACCCCCGGCCTCGGTATATGGCTACACCTTC. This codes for CASRPPASVYGYTF. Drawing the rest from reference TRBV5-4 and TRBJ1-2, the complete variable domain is ETGVTQSPTHLIKTRGQQVTLRCSSQSGHNTVSWYQQALGQGPQFIFQYYREEENGRGNFPPRFSGLQFPNYSSELNVNALELDDSALYLCASRPPASVYGYTFGSGTRLTVV.

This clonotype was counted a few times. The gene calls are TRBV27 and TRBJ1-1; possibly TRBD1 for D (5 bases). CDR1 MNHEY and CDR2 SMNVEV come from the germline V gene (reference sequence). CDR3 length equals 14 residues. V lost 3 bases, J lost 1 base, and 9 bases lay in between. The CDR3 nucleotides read TGTGCCAGCAGTTTCGACAGAGAGAACACTGAAGCTTTCTTT. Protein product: CASSFDRENTEAFF.